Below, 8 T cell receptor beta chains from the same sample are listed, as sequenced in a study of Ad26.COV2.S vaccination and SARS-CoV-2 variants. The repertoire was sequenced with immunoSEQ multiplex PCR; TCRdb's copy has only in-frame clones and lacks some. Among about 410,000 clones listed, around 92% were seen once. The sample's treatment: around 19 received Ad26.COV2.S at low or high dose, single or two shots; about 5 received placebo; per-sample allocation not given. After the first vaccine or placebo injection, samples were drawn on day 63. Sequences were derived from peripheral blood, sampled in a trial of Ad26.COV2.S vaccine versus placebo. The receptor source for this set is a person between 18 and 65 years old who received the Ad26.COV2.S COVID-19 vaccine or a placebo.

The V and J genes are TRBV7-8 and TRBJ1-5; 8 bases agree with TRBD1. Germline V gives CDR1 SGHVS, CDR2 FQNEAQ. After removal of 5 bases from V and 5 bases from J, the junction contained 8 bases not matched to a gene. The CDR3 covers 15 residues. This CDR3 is CASSPPAGGHQPQHF. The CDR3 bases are TGTGCCAGCAGCCCCCCCGCAGGGGGCCATCAGCCCCAGCATTTT.

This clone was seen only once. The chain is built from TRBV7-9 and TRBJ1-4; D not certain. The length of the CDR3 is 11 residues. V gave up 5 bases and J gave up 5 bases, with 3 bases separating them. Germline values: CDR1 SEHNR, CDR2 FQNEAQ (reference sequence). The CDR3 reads CASSVNEKLFF. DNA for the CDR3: TGTGCCAGCAGCGTAAATGAAAAACTGTTTTTT. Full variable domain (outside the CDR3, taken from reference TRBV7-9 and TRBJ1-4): DTGVSQNPRHKITKRGQNVTFRCDPISEHNRLYWYRQTLGQGPEFLTYFQNEAQLEKSRLLSDRFSAERPKGSFSTLEIQRTEQGDSAMYLCASSVNEKLFFGSGTQLSVL.

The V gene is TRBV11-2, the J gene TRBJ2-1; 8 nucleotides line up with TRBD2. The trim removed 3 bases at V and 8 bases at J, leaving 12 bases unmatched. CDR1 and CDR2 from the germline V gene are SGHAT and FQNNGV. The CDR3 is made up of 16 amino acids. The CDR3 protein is CASSFGRSGGGHEQFF. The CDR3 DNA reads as TGTGCCAGCAGCTTCGGCCGATCCGGGGGGGGGCATGAGCAGTTCTTC.

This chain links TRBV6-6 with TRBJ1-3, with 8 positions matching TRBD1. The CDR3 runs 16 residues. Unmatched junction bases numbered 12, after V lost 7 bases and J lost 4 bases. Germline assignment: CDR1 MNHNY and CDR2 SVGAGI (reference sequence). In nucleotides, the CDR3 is TGTGCCAGCAACCTAGTACAGGGGGGAAGCGGAAACACCATATATTTT. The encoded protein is CASNLVQGGSGNTIYF.

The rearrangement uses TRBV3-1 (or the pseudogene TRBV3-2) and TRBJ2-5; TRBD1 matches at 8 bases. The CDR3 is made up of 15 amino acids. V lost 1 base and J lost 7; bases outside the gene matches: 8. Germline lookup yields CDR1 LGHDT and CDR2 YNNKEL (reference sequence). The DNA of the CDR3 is TGTGCCAGCAGCCAAGGTGGCCTGGGGACAGGGACCCAGTACTTC. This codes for CASSQGGLGTGTQYF.

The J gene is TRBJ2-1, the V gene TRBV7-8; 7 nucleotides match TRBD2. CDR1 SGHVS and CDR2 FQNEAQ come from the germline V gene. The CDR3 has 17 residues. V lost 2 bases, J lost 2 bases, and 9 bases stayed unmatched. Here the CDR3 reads CASSLSTPGGAYNEQFF. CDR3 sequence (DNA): TGTGCCAGCAGCTTATCAACCCCTGGGGGGGCCTACAATGAGCAGTTCTTC.

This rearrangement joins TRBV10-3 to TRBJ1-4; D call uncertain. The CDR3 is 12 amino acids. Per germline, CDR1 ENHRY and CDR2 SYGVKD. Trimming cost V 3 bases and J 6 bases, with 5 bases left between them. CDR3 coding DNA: TGTGCCATCAGTGACGGGGATGAAAAACTGTTTTTT. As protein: CAISDGDEKLFF.

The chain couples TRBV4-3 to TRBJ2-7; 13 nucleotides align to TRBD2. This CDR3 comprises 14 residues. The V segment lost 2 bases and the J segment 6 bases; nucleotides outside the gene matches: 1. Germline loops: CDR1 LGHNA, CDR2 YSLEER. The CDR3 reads CASSQTSGGGEQYF. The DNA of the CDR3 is TGCGCCAGCAGCCAAACTAGCGGGGGGGGCGAGCAGTACTTC.